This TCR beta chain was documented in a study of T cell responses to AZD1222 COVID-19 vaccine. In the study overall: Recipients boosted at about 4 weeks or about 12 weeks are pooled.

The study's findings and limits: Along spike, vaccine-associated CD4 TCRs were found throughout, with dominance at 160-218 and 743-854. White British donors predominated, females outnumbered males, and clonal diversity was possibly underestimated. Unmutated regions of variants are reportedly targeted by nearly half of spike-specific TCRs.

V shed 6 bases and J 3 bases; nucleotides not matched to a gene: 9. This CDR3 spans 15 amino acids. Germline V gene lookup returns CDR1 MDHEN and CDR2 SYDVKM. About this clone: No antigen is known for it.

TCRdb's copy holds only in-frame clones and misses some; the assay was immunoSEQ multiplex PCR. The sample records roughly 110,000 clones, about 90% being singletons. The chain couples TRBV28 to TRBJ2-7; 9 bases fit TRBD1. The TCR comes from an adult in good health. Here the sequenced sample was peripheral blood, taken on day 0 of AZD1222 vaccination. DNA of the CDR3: TGTGCCAGCAGAGACTCCGGGACAGGGATCTACGAGCAGTACTTC. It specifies CASRDSGTGIYEQYF.